The present T cell receptor (beta chain) was sequenced within a study of regulatory T cells in long-lasting Graves disease. Whole-study findings and limits: With persistent disease, TRBV28, TRBJ1-2 and TRBJ2-5 were the favored segments. Persistent Graves' patients showed less TCR diversity than newly diagnosed patients showed. Owing to a sample size that was small, accuracy may have been reduced.

The length of the CDR3 is 12 residues. V was pared by 5 bases and J by 3 bases, with 8 bases between. Remarks on this clonotype: Its matching antigen is unknown.

Assembly of TCR beta libraries relied on iRepertoire HTBI primers together with Arm-PCR of CDR3 regions. TCRdb re-called the multiplex PCR reads with MiXCR, one entry per CDR3 protein. The sample shows fewer than 400,000 distinct CDR3 sequences, around 21% of them seen only once. As for time point: persistent/refractory GD, antithyroid drugs over 5 years with positive TRAb. PBMC RNA was the source of the TCR library. The sequencing here drew on peripheral blood mononuclear cells (PBMCs), taken when the disease was refractory, from a patient treated with antithyroid drugs. The rearrangement links TRBV12-3 or TRBV12-4 to TRBJ2-7; D gene uncertain. This TCR came from a female donor with Graves disease. The CDR3 coding sequence is TGTGCCAGCAGTGCTACATTCTACGAGCAGTACTTC. It codes for CASSATFYEQYF.